The clone carrying this TCR beta chain was picked up many times. Its target is not known. The source of the sample is a study of human T cells and chemical hapten exposure. Study summary: Diphenylcyclopropenone was administered weekly to the scalp of patients throughout the approximately 25-week study.

General observations from the study: Following DPC sensitization, TCRs present above 1 in 1000 frequency showed no change.

The CDR3 is 17 amino acids. V lost 3 bases and J lost 2; bases outside the gene matches: 11. CDR1 ENHRY and CDR2 SYGVKD come from the germline V gene. Specified time point: patch test 3, about 24 weeks after DPC sensitization. Treatment meaning: therapeutic diphenylcyclopropenone sensitization with weekly scalp DPC. Unfractionated whole blood was the source of the extracted total RNA. MiXCR, applied by TCRdb to the RACE reads, yields one record per CDR3 protein. This table holds 25,000 to 35,000 distinct CDR3 sequences, almost 6% found once. This clonotype was sampled from a man aged 25-45 years with alopecia areata. Some clones in this sample may be carry-over from other donors' samples. V and J are TRBV10-3 and TRBJ1-1, with 8 bases identical to TRBD1. The input for sequencing was whole blood, taken in connection with sensitization to the hapten diphenylcyclopropenone (DPC). The CDR3 nucleotides are TGTGCCATCAGTGAAATCCACTCGGACAGGGCTAACACTGAAGCTTTCTTT. Translation gives CAISEIHSDRANTEAFF.